This is a list of T cell receptor beta chains from one sample in a study of blood T cell repertoires in COVID-19. TCRdb's table, derived via immunoSEQ multiplex PCR, lists solely in-frame clones and lacks some. The repertoire includes fewer than 300,000 clones, about nine tenths of them detected once, and about 1.6% sits in the top ten. Sequenced material: peripheral blood. Receptor source: a woman aged 40 to 55 who had recovered from COVID-19. The CDR3 runs from the conserved cysteine through the conserved F or W. Each record gives: V gene, clone size, D gene, J gene, CDR3 DNA, CDR3 protein. D genes are given only for firm matches. A row's size may be missing; if present it is once, few, many or a size class.

V gene: TRBV27; clone size: NA; D gene: TRBD1; J gene: TRBJ1-5; CDR3 DNA: TGTGCCAGCAGTCCTGGGACAGGGAAAGGAGGTGTACGGGCCCAGCATTTT; CDR3 protein: CASSPGTGKGGVRAQHF
V gene: TRBV7-8; clone size: NA; D gene: NA; J gene: TRBJ2-3; CDR3 DNA: TGTGCCAGCACCTCGACAAATACGCAGTATTTT; CDR3 protein: CASTSTNTQYF
V gene: TRBV7-8; clone size: NA; D gene: TRBD1; J gene: TRBJ1-1; CDR3 DNA: TGTGCCAGCAGTTACACAACAGGGGGCACTGAAGCTTTCTTT; CDR3 protein: CASSYTTGGTEAFF
V gene: TRBV19; clone size: NA; D gene: NA; J gene: TRBJ2-7; CDR3 DNA: TGTGCCAGTAGTATAACAGCCTCCTACGAGCAGTACTTC; CDR3 protein: CASSITASYEQYF
V gene: TRBV9; clone size: NA; D gene: TRBD2; J gene: TRBJ2-3; CDR3 DNA: TGTGCCAGCAGCGTTGGGACTAGCGGGAGTAACACAGATACGCAGTATTTT; CDR3 protein: CASSVGTSGSNTDTQYF
V gene: TRBV5-3; clone size: once; D gene: TRBD2; J gene: TRBJ2-3; CDR3 DNA: TGTGCCAGAAGCCGGAGGGCACCCGGGACTAGTGGGGGGGGCACAGATACGCAGTATTTT; CDR3 protein: CARSRRAPGTSGGGTDTQYF
V gene: TRBV25-1; clone size: NA; D gene: TRBD1; J gene: TRBJ1-1; CDR3 DNA: TGTGCCAGCAGTGAAGGGACAGGGAGGAACACTGAAGCTTTCTTT; CDR3 protein: CASSEGTGRNTEAFF
V gene: TRBV30; clone size: NA; D gene: TRBD1; J gene: TRBJ2-5; CDR3 DNA: TGTGCCTGGAGTGACCCGACAGGGGGAGTGAGGGAGACCCAGTACTTC; CDR3 protein: CAWSDPTGGVRETQYF
V gene: TRBV3-1/TRBV3-2; clone size: many; D gene: NA; J gene: TRBJ1-2; CDR3 DNA: TGTGCCAGCAGCCAAGGTACAGGGTGGGGCTACACCTTC; CDR3 protein: CASSQGTGWGYTF
V gene: TRBV5-1; clone size: NA; D gene: TRBD1; J gene: TRBJ1-1; CDR3 DNA: TGCGCCAGCAGCTCATCCCCGGGACAGGGGAAAGCTTTCTTT; CDR3 protein: CASSSSPGQGKAFF
V gene: TRBV4-3; clone size: NA; D gene: NA; J gene: TRBJ2-1; CDR3 DNA: TGCGCCAGCAGCCAAGAAGGCCCTGGCGGGAATGAGCAGTTCTTC; CDR3 protein: CASSQEGPGGNEQFF
V gene: TRBV2; clone size: NA; D gene: TRBD1; J gene: TRBJ1-3; CDR3 DNA: TGTGCCAGCAAACCGGGACAGGATTTCTCTGGAAACACCATATATTTT; CDR3 protein: CASKPGQDFSGNTIYF
V gene: TRBV29-1; clone size: NA; D gene: NA; J gene: TRBJ2-1; CDR3 DNA: TGCAGCGCCTCGACGTGGGACACTTCTCCCTCGGGCTACAATGAGCAGTTCTTC; CDR3 protein: CSASTWDTSPSGYNEQFF
V gene: TRBV6-2/TRBV6-3; clone size: NA; D gene: NA; J gene: TRBJ1-6; CDR3 DNA: TGTGCCAGCAGTTACCCACAGGCCTCCGCGAGCTCCTATAATTCACCCCTCCACTTT; CDR3 protein: CASSYPQASASSYNSPLHF
V gene: TRBV6-2/TRBV6-3; clone size: NA; D gene: NA; J gene: TRBJ1-1; CDR3 DNA: TGTGCCAGCAGTTCCGGGACTAAGGAAGCTTTCTTT; CDR3 protein: CASSSGTKEAFF
V gene: TRBV5-1; clone size: few; D gene: NA; J gene: TRBJ1-1; CDR3 DNA: TGCGCCAGCAGGGTAGGGAGGGGGAACACTGAAGCTTTCTTT; CDR3 protein: CASRVGRGNTEAFF
V gene: TRBV12-3/TRBV12-4; clone size: NA; D gene: TRBD1; J gene: TRBJ1-1; CDR3 DNA: TGTGCCAGCAGCCGACAGGGCACTGAAGCTTTCTTT; CDR3 protein: CASSRQGTEAFF
V gene: TRBV6-5; clone size: NA; D gene: NA; J gene: TRBJ1-1; CDR3 DNA: TGTGCCAGCAGGTACAGGGAGGGCAACACTGAAGCTTTCTTT; CDR3 protein: CASRYREGNTEAFF
V gene: TRBV7-3; clone size: NA; D gene: TRBD2; J gene: TRBJ2-5; CDR3 DNA: TGTGCCAGCAGCTTATCTAGCGGGGGAGGGGAGACCCAGTACTTC; CDR3 protein: CASSLSSGGGETQYF
V gene: TRBV5-1; clone size: few; D gene: TRBD1; J gene: TRBJ2-2; CDR3 DNA: TGCGCCAGCAGCCCGGGACAGGGCGGCTACGGGGAGCTGTTTTTT; CDR3 protein: CASSPGQGGYGELFF
V gene: TRBV11-2; clone size: NA; D gene: NA; J gene: TRBJ2-1; CDR3 DNA: TGTGCCAGCAGCTTAGCTTACGGGGTACGGAACGATGAGCAGTTCTTC; CDR3 protein: CASSLAYGVRNDEQFF
V gene: TRBV19; clone size: NA; D gene: NA; J gene: TRBJ1-1; CDR3 DNA: TGTGCCAGTAGTATTTTCCAGGGTAACACTGAAGCTTTCTTT; CDR3 protein: CASSIFQGNTEAFF
V gene: TRBV13; clone size: few; D gene: TRBD2; J gene: TRBJ2-2; CDR3 DNA: TGTGCCTCACAGTCGCCTAGCGGGGGGTCCACCGGGGAGCTGTTTTTT; CDR3 protein: CASQSPSGGSTGELFF
V gene: TRBV19; clone size: NA; D gene: NA; J gene: TRBJ2-2; CDR3 DNA: TGTGCCAGTAGTACGGACACATATCGAACACCGCGGGAGCTGTTTTTT; CDR3 protein: CASSTDTYRTPRELFF
V gene: TRBV12-3/TRBV12-4; clone size: NA; D gene: TRBD1; J gene: TRBJ2-1; CDR3 DNA: TGTGCCAGCAGGCCGGGACAGGTGGACGAGCAGTTCTTC; CDR3 protein: CASRPGQVDEQFF
V gene: TRBV30; clone size: NA; D gene: TRBD1; J gene: TRBJ2-4; CDR3 DNA: TGTGCCTGGAGCGACAGGGGTATAGCCAAAAACATTCAGTACTTC; CDR3 protein: CAWSDRGIAKNIQYF
V gene: TRBV5-4; clone size: NA; D gene: NA; J gene: TRBJ2-7; CDR3 DNA: TGTGCCAGCAGCCTGGGTGCACAGAGCGGCTACGAGCAGTACTTC; CDR3 protein: CASSLGAQSGYEQYF
V gene: TRBV28; clone size: NA; D gene: NA; J gene: TRBJ2-7; CDR3 DNA: TGTGCCAGCAGTTTGGCGGTCTCCTACGAGCAGTACTTC; CDR3 protein: CASSLAVSYEQYF
V gene: TRBV6-5; clone size: NA; D gene: NA; J gene: TRBJ2-2; CDR3 DNA: TGTGCCAGCTCCGGGGGTACTAACACCGGGGAGCTGTTTTTT; CDR3 protein: CASSGGTNTGELFF
V gene: TRBV5-4; clone size: NA; D gene: NA; J gene: TRBJ1-2; CDR3 DNA: TGTGCCAGCAGCTTGGATTGGGGGGAGTGGGGCTATGGCTACACCTTC; CDR3 protein: CASSLDWGEWGYGYTF
V gene: TRBV27; clone size: once; D gene: NA; J gene: TRBJ2-3; CDR3 DNA: TGTGCCAGCAGTCTGAGGGCTCGGGGAGATACGCAGTATTTT; CDR3 protein: CASSLRARGDTQYF
V gene: TRBV2; clone size: NA; D gene: TRBD1; J gene: TRBJ1-6; CDR3 DNA: TGTGCCAGCAGTGACTCTGGACAGGGGAATTCACCCCTCCACTTT; CDR3 protein: CASSDSGQGNSPLHF
V gene: TRBV5-1; clone size: once; D gene: NA; J gene: TRBJ2-5; CDR3 DNA: TGCGCCAGCAGCCCCGACTGGCTCCGGGAGACCCAGTACTTC; CDR3 protein: CASSPDWLRETQYF
V gene: TRBV5-4; clone size: NA; D gene: NA; J gene: TRBJ2-5; CDR3 DNA: TGTGCCAGCAGCCCCGGCCGCCGGGGAATGGAAGAGACCCAGTACTTC; CDR3 protein: CASSPGRRGMEETQYF
V gene: TRBV6-9; clone size: NA; D gene: TRBD1; J gene: TRBJ1-2; CDR3 DNA: TGTGCCAGCAGTTACGGGACAGGGAACTATGGCTACACCTTC; CDR3 protein: CASSYGTGNYGYTF
V gene: TRBV2; clone size: NA; D gene: NA; J gene: TRBJ1-2; CDR3 DNA: TGTGCCAGCACCCCAGGATGGGTTAGCTATGGCTACACCTTC; CDR3 protein: CASTPGWVSYGYTF
V gene: TRBV6-4; clone size: once; D gene: NA; J gene: TRBJ1-5; CDR3 DNA: TGTGCCAGCAGTGATGAGGAGGGTCAGCCCCAGCATTTT; CDR3 protein: CASSDEEGQPQHF
V gene: TRBV5-1; clone size: NA; D gene: TRBD1; J gene: TRBJ1-4; CDR3 DNA: TGCGCCAGCAGCTTGGGTCGACAGGGCGATGAAAAACTGTTTTTT; CDR3 protein: CASSLGRQGDEKLFF
V gene: TRBV30; clone size: NA; D gene: TRBD1; J gene: TRBJ2-4; CDR3 DNA: TGTGCCTGGACCGGGACAGGTGGGATTCAGTACTTC; CDR3 protein: CAWTGTGGIQYF
V gene: TRBV9; clone size: NA; D gene: NA; J gene: TRBJ1-3; CDR3 DNA: TGTGCCAGCAGCGCAATACCAAGCGTTTTACGGTCTGGAAACACCATATATTTT; CDR3 protein: CASSAIPSVLRSGNTIYF
V gene: TRBV14; clone size: once; D gene: NA; J gene: TRBJ2-4; CDR3 DNA: TGTGCCAGCAGCCTACTAGCCAAAAACATTCAGTACTTC; CDR3 protein: CASSLLAKNIQYF
V gene: TRBV2; clone size: NA; D gene: NA; J gene: TRBJ2-3; CDR3 DNA: TGTGCCAGCAGTGAAGCGACGGGACTCCGGGGAAGGTATTTT; CDR3 protein: CASSEATGLRGRYF
V gene: TRBV11-2; clone size: NA; D gene: NA; J gene: TRBJ2-7; CDR3 DNA: TGTGCCAGCAGCTTAGTGCTCAGCTACGAGCAGTACTTC; CDR3 protein: CASSLVLSYEQYF
V gene: TRBV19; clone size: NA; D gene: NA; J gene: TRBJ1-1; CDR3 DNA: TGTGCCAGTAGTCCTGGGGCGGGGGCCCCGGACCTTGAAGCTTTCTTT; CDR3 protein: CASSPGAGAPDLEAFF
V gene: TRBV4-1; clone size: NA; D gene: NA; J gene: TRBJ2-2; CDR3 DNA: TGCGCCAGCAGCCAATTAACGGTGAACACCGGGGAGCTGTTTTTT; CDR3 protein: CASSQLTVNTGELFF
V gene: TRBV5-4; clone size: NA; D gene: NA; J gene: TRBJ2-7; CDR3 DNA: TGTGCCAGCAGCTCACCCCCCGGGACATCCTCCGGGGGGCTTTACGAGCAGTACTTC; CDR3 protein: CASSSPPGTSSGGLYEQYF
V gene: TRBV5-3; clone size: NA; D gene: TRBD2; J gene: TRBJ2-4; CDR3 DNA: TGTGCCAGAAGCTCTAGCGGGGGGTCCTCCGAATCTGTCTTC; CDR3 protein: CARSSSGGSSESVF
V gene: TRBV24-1; clone size: NA; D gene: NA; J gene: TRBJ1-5; CDR3 DNA: TGTGCCACCAGTGGCGGGGGGAATCAGCCCCAGCATTTT; CDR3 protein: CATSGGGNQPQHF
V gene: TRBV2; clone size: NA; D gene: NA; J gene: TRBJ2-5; CDR3 DNA: TGTGCCAGCACCCCCAGGGGTTTGGTGGAGACCCAGTACTTC; CDR3 protein: CASTPRGLVETQYF
V gene: TRBV18; clone size: NA; D gene: TRBD1; J gene: TRBJ2-5; CDR3 DNA: TGTGCCAGCTCAGTTGCAGGGGGTCTAATGGAGACCCAGTACTTC; CDR3 protein: CASSVAGGLMETQYF
V gene: TRBV19; clone size: NA; D gene: TRBD1; J gene: TRBJ1-2; CDR3 DNA: TGTGCCAGTGGGGACAGGGAAGCCAATGGCTACACCTTC; CDR3 protein: CASGDREANGYTF
V gene: TRBV12-3/TRBV12-4; clone size: NA; D gene: NA; J gene: TRBJ2-3; CDR3 DNA: TGTGCCAGCGGGGGGGCGAGAGATACGCAGTATTTT; CDR3 protein: CASGGARDTQYF
V gene: TRBV2; clone size: NA; D gene: NA; J gene: TRBJ2-1; CDR3 DNA: TGTGCCAGCAGGGTCCATTCGAGCTCCTACAATGAGCAGTTCTTC; CDR3 protein: CASRVHSSSYNEQFF
V gene: TRBV30; clone size: NA; D gene: NA; J gene: TRBJ1-6; CDR3 DNA: TGTGCCTGGAGTGCGCGACAGTTGGGATCCCTAAATTCACCCCTCCACTTT; CDR3 protein: CAWSARQLGSLNSPLHF
V gene: TRBV5-1; clone size: NA; D gene: NA; J gene: TRBJ2-2; CDR3 DNA: TGCGCCAGCAGAGGAGGGGGACAGTCGAACACCGGGGAGCTGTTTTTT; CDR3 protein: CASRGGGQSNTGELFF